The clone carrying this TCR beta chain turned up a few times. Its target is unknown. A clone one base away is much larger, so this may be a read error. The V end lost 5 bases, the J end lost 9 bases, and 20 bases lay between the germline ends. This CDR3 is 14 amino acids long. CDR1 and CDR2 from the germline V gene are SGHAT and FQNNGV. This entry is derived from a study of blood T cells in healthy people across ages. A J-beta primer mix and a sample-barcoded 5' primer were used in a second PCR of about 7 to 11 cycles. Each cDNA was tagged by a template-switch adaptor containing 12 random nucleotides. TCRdb ran MiXCR on the 5' RACE reads and lists one entry per CDR3 protein. Of 850,000 or so distinct CDR3 sequences in the sample, 29% were seen once. The individuals who served as donors were healthy Caucasians living in Russia, aged about 6 to 95. Overall study results and limits: Measured against age, TCR beta diversity per million T cells decreased in a roughly linear manner.

This chain joins TRBV11-2 and TRBJ2-7; D may match TRBD1 or TRBD2 (5 bases each). Sequenced sample: blood. The source of this sequence is a woman older than 75 in good health. CDR3 amino acids: CASSGPGPVLRQYF. The CDR3 nucleotides read TGTGCCAGCAGCGGTCCGGGACCAGTCCTTCGGCAGTACTTC.